The next 4 T cell receptor beta chains were all read from a single sample in a study of OX40 agonist ivuxolimab in advanced cancers. Data came from immunoSEQ multiplex PCR; TCRdb stores just in-frame clones and leaves some out. The sample yields around 40,000 clones, roughly 86% seen once. The sequencing here drew on CD4+ or CD8+ T cells sorted from blood, taken in a trial of the OX40 agonist ivuxolimab. The receptors shown here come from an adult with an advanced solid tumor such as melanoma, head and neck, liver or kidney cancer.

This clone came up a few times. CDR3 sequence (DNA): TGTGCCAGCAGCTTGGTGCGTGCGGGAGCTTTCTTT. Its translation: CASSLVRAGAFF. The V call is TRBV7-2, the J call TRBJ1-1; D is uncertain. In germline, CDR1 is SGHTA, CDR2 FQGNSA. The germline V and J ends were trimmed by 3 bases and 10 bases, with 12 bases remaining between them. The CDR3 has 12 residues.

The chain employs TRBV7-2 and TRBJ2-7; D ambiguous. The V end lost 3 bases, the J end lost 1 base, and 7 bases lay between the germline ends. The germline gives CDR1 SGHTA, CDR2 FQGNSA. CDR3 size: 13 residues. The CDR3 nucleotides read TGTGCCAGCAGCTTCGATAGGTCCTACGAGCAGTACTTC. Amino acid sequence: CASSFDRSYEQYF.

The chain has TRBV2 and TRBJ2-4; TRBD2 agrees at 11 bases. With V trimmed by 6 bases and J by 0 bases, 4 bases remained unmatched. Germline lookup yields CDR1 SNHLY and CDR2 FYNNEI. This CDR3 has 16 residues. CDR3 sequence reads: CASRALAGGAKNIQYF. For the CDR3, the DNA is TGTGCCAGCAGGGCCCTAGCGGGAGGAGCCAAAAACATTCAGTACTTC.

The V call is TRBV7-6, the J call TRBJ1-1; possibly TRBD1 for D (6 bases). CDR3 length: 13 residues. Germline V gene data show CDR1 as SGHVS and CDR2 as FNYEAQ. Trimming shortened V by 5 bases and J by 1 base, and 8 bases separated the two germline ends. DNA for the CDR3: TGTGCCAGCAGCCGACAGGAGAACACTGAAGCTTTCTTT. Translation gives CASSRQENTEAFF.